The next 27 T cell receptor beta chains were all read from a single sample in a study of radiotherapy plus CTLA-4 blockade in lung cancer. Libraries were prepared by immunoSEQ multiplex PCR; TCRdb keeps only in-frame clonotypes and omits some of them. This table holds about 82,000 clones, around 72% found once. Sequencing used peripheral blood, obtained from a patient treated with radiotherapy plus ipilimumab. These receptors were collected from a human donor with non-small cell lung cancer that progressed on radiotherapy plus ipilimumab.

As to this clone: The junction shows a germline mismatch at one end, possibly a read error. V usage is TRBV6-5 and J usage is TRBJ2-7; no firm D call. Matching the DNA end better, TRBJ2-1 makes the J call doubtful. Germline CDR1 reads MNHEY; CDR2 reads SVGAGI. CDR3 size: 13 residues. The CDR3 coding sequence is TGCGCCAGCAGTTACAGTGTTCGCAATGAGCAGTTCTTC. Its translation: CASSYSVRNEQFF.

The V and J genes are TRBV6-5 and TRBJ1-6; D not certain. CDR3 length equals 12 residues. The germline CDR1 and CDR2 sequences are MNHEY and SVGAGI. Trimming shortened V by 5 bases and J by 19 bases, and 18 bases separated the two germline ends. CDR3 in DNA: TGTGCCAGCAGTGGGCAAACGGGTGAGGAGCACTTT. As protein: CASSGQTGEEHF.

DNA of the CDR3: TGTGCCAGCAGCCCCTCGAAGGGGACAGGGGCTAATGAAAAACTGTTTTTT. The encoded protein is CASSPSKGTGANEKLFF. The gene calls are TRBV11-2 and TRBJ1-4; TRBD1 agrees at 10 bases. The V gene end was trimmed by 5 bases and the J gene end by 3 bases; junction bases not matched to a gene: 9. Germline loops: CDR1 SGHAT, CDR2 FQNNGV. This CDR3 has 17 amino acids. The variable domain in full, with the rest retrieved from reference TRBV11-2 and TRBJ1-4, is EAGVAQSPRYKIIEKRQSVAFWCNPISGHATLYWYQQILGQGPKLLIQFQNNGVVDDSQLPKDRFSAERLKGVDSTLKIQPAKLEDSAVYLCASSPSKGTGANEKLFFGSGTQLSVL.

This sequence joins TRBV28 and TRBJ2-7, with 12 positions matching TRBD1. Looked up from germline, CDR1 is MDHEN and CDR2 is SYDVKM. The CDR3 consists of 14 residues. V was clipped by 5 bases and J by 2 bases; unmatched bases: 1. The CDR3 reads CASSGDRGPYEQYF. The CDR3 DNA sequence: TGTGCCAGCAGTGGGGACAGGGGGCCCTACGAGCAGTACTTC. The full variable domain, in which reference TRBV28 and TRBJ2-7 provide the parts outside the CDR3, is DVKVTQSSRYLVKRTGEKVFLECVQDMDHENMFWYRQDPGLGLRLIYFSYDVKMKEKGDIPEGYSVSREKKERFSLILESASTNQTSMYLCASSGDRGPYEQYFGPGTRLTVT.

The V gene is TRBV15, the J gene TRBJ2-1; D gene uncertain. Deletions cut 4 bases from V and 7 bases from J, with 8 bases between. The CDR3 is 12 amino acids. Germline lookup yields CDR1 LNHNV and CDR2 YYDKDF (reference sequence). The CDR3 sequence is CATSTAVNEQFF. The CDR3 coding sequence is TGTGCCACCAGCACAGCTGTTAATGAGCAGTTCTTC.

The genes are TRBV5-1 and TRBJ1-1; D gene ambiguous. V was pared by 4 bases and J by 2 bases, with 18 bases between. The CDR3 extends over 16 amino acids. Germline V gene lookup returns CDR1 SGHRS and CDR2 YFSETQ. CDR3 residues: CASSPTTGSANTEAFF. The CDR3 DNA follows: TGCGCCAGCAGCCCGACGACGGGATCGGCCAACACTGAAGCTTTCTTT.

This clone showed up many times. The chain couples TRBV7-9 to TRBJ2-1; 9 bases map to TRBD2. Germline V gene lookup returns CDR1 SEHNR and CDR2 FQNEAQ (reference sequence). This CDR3 spans 14 amino acids. The V and J ends lost 1 base and 9 bases, in that order; junction bases with no gene match: 4. CDR3 residues: CASSLGGLASEQFF. Written as DNA, the CDR3 is TGTGCCAGCAGCTTAGGGGGACTAGCCAGTGAGCAGTTCTTC.

This chain connects TRBV2 to TRBJ1-1, with a possible D match to TRBD1 (5 bases). This CDR3 region has 14 residues. Trimming cost V 6 bases and J 2 bases, with 13 bases left between them. The germline CDR1 and CDR2 sequences are SNHLY and FYNNEI. The CDR3 region is CASRPMGGNTEAFF. CDR3 coding DNA: TGTGCCAGCAGGCCAATGGGGGGTAACACTGAAGCTTTCTTT.

The chain couples TRBV28 to TRBJ1-4; TRBD1 agrees at 7 bases. CDR3 length: 16 residues. J gave up 0 bases and V 4 bases, and 5 bases lay outside the gene matches. CDR1 MDHEN and CDR2 SYDVKM come from the germline V gene. Here the CDR3 reads CASSSGQDSTNEKLFF. CDR3 nucleotide sequence: TGTGCCAGCAGTTCCGGACAGGACTCAACTAATGAAAAACTGTTTTTT.

The rearrangement joins TRBV7-9 to TRBJ1-2, with D possibly being TRBD1 (5 bases). The CDR3 totals 14 residues. The V and J ends lost 1 base and 4 bases respectively, with 10 bases between them. Germline loops: CDR1 SEHNR, CDR2 FQNEAQ (reference sequence). This CDR3 is CASSLGDGSYGYTF. The DNA of the CDR3 is TGTGCCAGCAGCTTAGGGGACGGGAGCTATGGCTACACCTTC. The full variable domain, rest sourced from reference TRBV7-9 and TRBJ1-2, is DTGVSQNPRHKITKRGQNVTFRCDPISEHNRLYWYRQTLGQGPEFLTYFQNEAQLEKSRLLSDRFSAERPKGSFSTLEIQRTEQGDSAMYLCASSLGDGSYGYTFGSGTRLTVV.

The V and J genes are TRBV7-3 and TRBJ2-3; 8 bases are shared with TRBD2. Germline CDR1 is SGHTA and CDR2 is FQGTGA. There are 16 residues in the CDR3. Trimming took 6 bases from V and 6 from J; bases not matched to a gene: 14. The CDR3 loop reads CASSSFGRGLLDTQYF. In DNA form, the CDR3 reads TGTGCCAGCAGTTCCTTCGGGAGGGGCCTCCTGGATACGCAGTATTTT.

On this clone: An end of the junction differs from the germline gene, which may be a read error. The V gene is TRBV10-3, the J gene TRBJ2-5; D is perhaps TRBD2 (6 bases). The length of the CDR3 is 14 residues. Germline lookup yields CDR1 ENHRY and CDR2 SYGVKD. The CDR3 loop is CAVSAPGLKETQYF. The CDR3 DNA reads TGTGCCGTCAGTGCTCCGGGACTCAAAGAGACCCAGTACTTC.

This chain connects TRBV28 to TRBJ2-5; D is undetermined. This CDR3 spans 12 amino acids. Germline loops: CDR1 MDHEN, CDR2 SYDVKM. V was pared by 1 base and J by 5 bases, with 5 bases between. In DNA, the CDR3 is TGTGCCAGCAGTTTATCTTTGGAGACCCAGTACTTC. Protein: CASSLSLETQYF.

The sample holds one count of this clone. V is TRBV28 and J is TRBJ1-2; possibly TRBD1 for D (5 bases). This CDR3 is built from 15 residues. Germline loops: CDR1 MDHEN, CDR2 SYDVKM. Trimming removed 6 bases at V and 3 bases at J, with 17 bases between. The DNA for the CDR3 is TGTGCCAGCAGAGTGGACCTCGGGGGGTACTATGGCTACACCTTC. Translating gives CASRVDLGGYYGYTF.

The chain is built from TRBV10-1 and TRBJ2-2, with D uncertain. The CDR3 consists of 11 residues. V lost 7 bases to trimming and J lost 7 bases, with 7 bases between them. The germline V gene encodes CDR1 WNHNN and CDR2 SYGVQD (reference sequence). CDR3 amino acids: CASTGNGELFF. The CDR3, as DNA: TGCGCCAGCACAGGTAACGGGGAGCTGTTTTTT.

The chain carries TRBV14 and TRBJ2-7; no definite D call. The CDR3 is 13 amino acids. CDR1 and CDR2 from the germline V gene are SGHDN and FVKESK. Deletions cut 5 bases from V and 2 bases from J, with 10 bases between. This CDR3 is CASSIAGAYEQYF. For the CDR3, the DNA is TGTGCCAGCAGCATCGCAGGAGCCTACGAGCAGTACTTC.

This clone showed up just a few times. The chain employs TRBV4-2 and TRBJ2-7, with D possibly being TRBD2 (7 bases). Germline loops: CDR1 LGHNA, CDR2 YNFKEQ. Trimming left V 4 bases short and J 2 bases short, with 15 bases between. CDR3 size: 15 residues. Here the CDR3 DNA reads TGTGCCAGCAGCCCGAGAAAAGGGGGGGCCTACGAGCAGTACTTC. Protein: CASSPRKGGAYEQYF.

This clone was picked up many times. V and J are TRBV28 and TRBJ1-1, with D maybe TRBD1 (5 bases). The CDR3 has 14 amino acids. V was trimmed by 7 bases and J by 0 bases, leaving 12 bases between them. Germline V gene sequence: CDR1 MDHEN, CDR2 SYDVKM. CDR3 sequence reads: CASTQGEMNTEAFF. The CDR3 DNA reads as TGTGCCAGCACCCAAGGGGAAATGAACACTGAAGCTTTCTTT.

This clone was counted only a few times. V usage is TRBV5-4 and J usage is TRBJ1-1; maybe TRBD1 (5 bases). Between the trimmed V and J ends, which lost 3 bases and 7 bases, there was a span of 16 bases. Germline CDR1 reads SGHNT; CDR2 reads YYREEE (reference sequence). The CDR3 covers 14 residues. The CDR3 loop reads CASSSRSQGSEAFF. Written as DNA, the CDR3 is TGTGCCAGCAGCTCAAGAAGTCAGGGCAGTGAAGCTTTCTTT.

V and J are TRBV5-5 and TRBJ2-5; 7 bases fit TRBD2. Trimming cost V 6 bases and J 5 bases; bases outside gene matches: 10. This CDR3 is built from 14 residues. In germline, CDR1 is SGHKS, CDR2 YYEKEE (reference sequence). In DNA form, the CDR3 reads TGTGCCAGCACCTGGGGGGGGAACAGCGAGACCCAGTACTTC. The encoded protein is CASTWGGNSETQYF.

V and J are TRBV7-9 and TRBJ2-3; 14 bases are shared with TRBD2. This CDR3 comprises 16 residues. Germline V gives CDR1 SEHNR, CDR2 FQNEAQ (reference sequence). Trimming cost V 6 bases and J 3 bases; bases outside gene matches: 5. The CDR3 loop reads CASRGLAGEATDTQYF. In nucleotides, the CDR3 is TGTGCCAGCAGGGGACTAGCGGGAGAGGCTACAGATACGCAGTATTTT.

In this sample, this clone turned up once. The V gene is TRBV28, the J gene TRBJ2-7; 10 nucleotides line up with TRBD1. Per germline, CDR1 MDHEN and CDR2 SYDVKM. CDR3 length: 15 amino acids. The trim removed 2 bases at V and 3 bases at J, leaving 4 bases unmatched. CDR3 in amino acids: CASSLRDRGGYEQYF. The CDR3 coding sequence is TGTGCCAGCAGTTTAAGGGACAGGGGAGGCTACGAGCAGTACTTC.

The CDR3 DNA follows: TGTGCCAGCAGCTTAGGCGAGAATCAGCCCCAGCATTTT. Encoded protein: CASSLGENQPQHF. The chain has TRBV11-2 and TRBJ1-5; D uncertain. The V gene lost 1 base and the J gene lost 4 bases, with 5 bases spanning the gap. From germline, CDR1 is SGHAT and CDR2 FQNNGV. This CDR3 has 13 residues.

The sample holds one count of this clone. This chain links TRBV6-1 with TRBJ1-1; a weak D match, TRBD1 (6 bases). This CDR3 is 17 amino acids long. From germline, CDR1 is MNHNS and CDR2 SASEGT. V was trimmed by 4 bases and J by 1 base, leaving 19 bases between them. For the CDR3, the DNA is TGTGCCAGCAGTGGGAGGGGGATCTGGACAGCGAACACTGAAGCTTTCTTT. Translated: CASSGRGIWTANTEAFF.

CDR3 loop: CASSLAGTSKLEQYF. CDR3 sequence (DNA): TGTGCCAGCAGCTTGGCCGGGACTAGTAAACTCGAGCAGTACTTC. The rearrangement links TRBV5-4 to TRBJ2-7; TRBD2 agrees at 8 bases. CDR1 and CDR2 from the germline V gene are SGHNT and YYREEE (reference sequence). The CDR3 runs to 15 residues. The V and J ends lost 0 bases and 6 bases, in that order; junction bases with no gene match: 8.

This clone came up a few times. The genes are TRBV28 and TRBJ1-5; no clear D gene. This CDR3 comprises 15 residues. The germline V gene has CDR1 MDHEN and CDR2 SYDVKM. The V end was cut by 3 bases, the J end by 0 bases, with 9 bases between. CDR3 sequence reads: CASSLAGRSNQPQHF. The CDR3 DNA sequence: TGTGCCAGCAGTTTGGCTGGACGTAGCAATCAGCCCCAGCATTTT. The whole variable domain, remainder taken from reference TRBV28 and TRBJ1-5, is DVKVTQSSRYLVKRTGEKVFLECVQDMDHENMFWYRQDPGLGLRLIYFSYDVKMKEKGDIPEGYSVSREKKERFSLILESASTNQTSMYLCASSLAGRSNQPQHFGDGTRLSIL.

The V call is TRBV4-2, the J call TRBJ1-5; TRBD1 aligns across 10 bases. The CDR3 is 16 amino acids. Germline CDR1 LGHNA, CDR2 YNFKEQ. Trimming removed 4 bases from V and 7 bases from J; junction bases left unmatched: 10. CDR3 sequence (DNA): TGTGCCAGCAGCCCTACCGGGACAGGGGAAAGCCAGCCCCAGCATTTT. Protein sequence: CASSPTGTGESQPQHF.